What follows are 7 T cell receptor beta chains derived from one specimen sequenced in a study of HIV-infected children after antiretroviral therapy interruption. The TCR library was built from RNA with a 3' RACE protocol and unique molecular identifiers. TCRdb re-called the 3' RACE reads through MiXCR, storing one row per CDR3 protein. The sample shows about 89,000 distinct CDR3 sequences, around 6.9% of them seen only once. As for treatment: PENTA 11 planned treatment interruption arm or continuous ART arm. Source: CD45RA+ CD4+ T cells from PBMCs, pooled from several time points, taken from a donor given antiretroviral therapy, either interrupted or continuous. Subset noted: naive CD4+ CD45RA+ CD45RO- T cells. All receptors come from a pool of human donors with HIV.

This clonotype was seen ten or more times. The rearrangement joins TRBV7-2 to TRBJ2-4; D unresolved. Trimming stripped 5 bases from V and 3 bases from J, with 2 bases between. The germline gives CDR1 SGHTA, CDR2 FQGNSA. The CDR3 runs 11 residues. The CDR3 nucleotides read TGTGCCAGCAGCAGCAAAAACATTCAGTACTTC. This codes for CASSSKNIQYF.

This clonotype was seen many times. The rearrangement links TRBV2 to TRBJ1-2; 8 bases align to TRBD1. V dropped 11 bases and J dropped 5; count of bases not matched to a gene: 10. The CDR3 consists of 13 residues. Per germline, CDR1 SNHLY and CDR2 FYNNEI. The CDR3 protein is CAFGQGETYGYTF. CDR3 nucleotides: TGTGCCTTTGGACAGGGCGAAACTTATGGCTACACCTTC.

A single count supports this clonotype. Here the CDR3 reads CATSETGRVQETQYF. The CDR3 DNA follows: TGTGCCACCAGTGAGACGGGACGGGTCCAAGAGACCCAGTACTTC. V and J are TRBV24-1 and TRBJ2-5; perhaps D is TRBD1 or TRBD2 (5 bases each). The CDR3 is 15 residues long. With 4 bases removed from V and 1 base from J, the gap between germline ends came to 12 bases. CDR1 and CDR2 (germline): KGHDR, SFDVKD.

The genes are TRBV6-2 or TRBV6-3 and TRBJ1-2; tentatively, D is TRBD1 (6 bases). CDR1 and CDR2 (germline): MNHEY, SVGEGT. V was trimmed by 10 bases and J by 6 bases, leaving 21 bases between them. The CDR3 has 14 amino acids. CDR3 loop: CATLLPGQLDGYTF. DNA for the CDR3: TGTGCCACCCTGTTGCCTGGACAGCTCGATGGCTACACCTTC.

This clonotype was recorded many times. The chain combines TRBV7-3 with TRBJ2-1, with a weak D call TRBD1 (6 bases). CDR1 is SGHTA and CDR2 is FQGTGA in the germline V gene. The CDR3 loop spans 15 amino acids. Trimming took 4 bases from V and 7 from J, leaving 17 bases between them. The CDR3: CASSSAGAIENEQFF. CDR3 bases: TGTGCCAGCAGCTCCGCAGGGGCCATAGAGAATGAGCAGTTCTTC. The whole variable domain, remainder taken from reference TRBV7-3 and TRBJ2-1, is GAGVSQTPSNKVTEKGKYVELRCDPISGHTALYWYRQSLGQGPEFLIYFQGTGAADDSGLPNDRFFAVRPEGSVSTLKIQRTERGDSAVYLCASSSAGAIENEQFFGPGTRLTVL.

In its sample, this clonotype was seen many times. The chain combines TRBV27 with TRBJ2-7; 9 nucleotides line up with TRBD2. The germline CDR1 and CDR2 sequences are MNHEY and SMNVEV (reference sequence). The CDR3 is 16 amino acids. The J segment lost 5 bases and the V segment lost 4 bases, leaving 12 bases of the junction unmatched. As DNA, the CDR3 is TGTGCCAGCAGTTCGTGGGCGGGAGGGCCTTTCAACGAGCAGTACTTC. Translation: CASSSWAGGPFNEQYF.

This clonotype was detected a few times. Here the CDR3 DNA reads TGTGCCAGCGAAGATCGGACAGACACCTTGAGCACAGATACGCAGTATTTT. Protein: CASEDRTDTLSTDTQYF. The chain employs TRBV2 and TRBJ2-3; D may be TRBD1 (6 bases). The CDR3 sequence is 17 residues long. V lost 8 bases and J lost 0, with 21 bases in between. The germline V gene has CDR1 SNHLY and CDR2 FYNNEI.